Only a few counts were recorded for the clone carrying this TCR beta chain. Antigen specificity is unknown. Synthesis of TCR cDNA relied on 5'RACE template switching, which attached a universal primer site and UMIs. TCRdb passed the 5' RACE reads through MiXCR, listing each CDR3 protein once. Of 300,000 to 350,000 distinct CDR3 sequences in the sample, roughly 7.5% were seen once. The entry originates in a study of T cells after yellow fever vaccination. Study-wide findings and caveats: Abundant contaminating clonotypes from the bulk population could appear in FACS-sorted repertoires. Clonotypes found in both CD4 and CD8 compartments made up a small share. Most primary-vaccination clones reappeared after the booster (more than 95% CD4, 75% to 90% CD8).

The trim removed 0 bases at V and 5 bases at J, leaving 4 bases unmatched. The CDR3 length is 16 residues. CDR1 and CDR2 from the germline V gene are SGHDT and YYEEEE. This receptor was obtained from a man aged 18 to 29 who received the YFV17D yellow fever vaccine. The chain joins TRBV5-6 to TRBJ2-4; 11 positions agree with TRBD2. The material sequenced was PBMCs, taken roughly 46 days after the first yellow fever vaccination. CDR3 in amino acids: CASSLEGSGGENIQYF. The CDR3 coding sequence is TGTGCCAGCAGCTTGGAAGGTAGCGGGGGGGAAAACATTCAGTACTTC.